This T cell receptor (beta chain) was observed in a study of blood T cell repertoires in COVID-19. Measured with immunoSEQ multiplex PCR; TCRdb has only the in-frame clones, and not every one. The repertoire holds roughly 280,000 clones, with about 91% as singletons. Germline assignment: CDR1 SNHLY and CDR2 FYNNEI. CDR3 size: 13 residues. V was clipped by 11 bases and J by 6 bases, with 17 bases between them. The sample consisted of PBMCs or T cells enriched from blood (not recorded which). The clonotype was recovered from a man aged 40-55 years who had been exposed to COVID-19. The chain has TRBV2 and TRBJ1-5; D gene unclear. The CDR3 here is CASTVVAGQPQHF. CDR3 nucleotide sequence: TGTGCCTCAACCGTCGTAGCGGGTCAGCCCCAGCATTTT.